The present entry profiles one TCR beta chain with its context. Repertoires were generated with immunoSEQ multiplex PCR, while TCRdb's copy carries only in-frame clones and drops some. Seen here are about 160,000 clones, roughly 90% observed once, and the top ten hold approximately 4%. CDR3 size: 15 residues. V was clipped by 5 bases and J by 6 bases; unmatched bases: 5. Per germline, CDR1 SGHTA and CDR2 FQGNSA. This sample is drawn from a study of blood T cell repertoires in COVID-19. Study summary: In each case, the material was cDNA or gDNA derived from T cells, B-cell-depleted T cells, or PBMCs.

This chain uses TRBV7-2 with TRBJ1-6, with 9 positions matching TRBD1. Material: peripheral blood. The clonotype comes from a woman aged 70 to 79 with acute or convalescent COVID-19. In nucleotides, the CDR3 is TGTGCCAGCAGCACCACAGGGGGCGTTAATTCACCCCTCCACTTT. Protein product: CASSTTGGVNSPLHF.